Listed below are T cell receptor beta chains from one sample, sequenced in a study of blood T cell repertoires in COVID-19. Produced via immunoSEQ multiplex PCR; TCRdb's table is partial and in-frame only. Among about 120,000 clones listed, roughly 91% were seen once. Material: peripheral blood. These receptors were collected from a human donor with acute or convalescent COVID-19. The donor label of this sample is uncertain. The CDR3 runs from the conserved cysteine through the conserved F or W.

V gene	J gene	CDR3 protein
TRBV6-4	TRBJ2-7	CASGEGEQYF
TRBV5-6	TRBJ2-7	CASSSSYEQYF
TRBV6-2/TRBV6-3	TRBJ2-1	CASSYGGWNEQFF
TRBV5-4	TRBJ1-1	CASSSRTGQAFF
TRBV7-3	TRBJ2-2	CASSLIGPRGGELTGELFF
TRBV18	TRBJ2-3	CASSPSVLASDTQYF
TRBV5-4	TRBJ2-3	CASSLQGATDTQYF
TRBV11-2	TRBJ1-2	CASSSTGTYGYTF
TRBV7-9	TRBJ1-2	CASSFGQNKVYGYTF
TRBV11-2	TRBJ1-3	CASSSGGNFDTIYF
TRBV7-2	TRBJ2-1	CASSLVGRSTNEQFF
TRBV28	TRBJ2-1	CASSLQLTGGFLNEQFF
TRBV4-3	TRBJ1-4	CASSQATRTRSWTGRGDEKLFF
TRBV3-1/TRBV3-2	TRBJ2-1	CASRSGTDNNEQFF
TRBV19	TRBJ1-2	CASSDDRSGYGYTF
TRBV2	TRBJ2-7	CASSFSAPQLASHYEQYF
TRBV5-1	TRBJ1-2	CASSLAQGDSIYGYTF
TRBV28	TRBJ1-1	CASSAQGEEAFF
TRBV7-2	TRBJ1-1	CASSSGMNTEAFF
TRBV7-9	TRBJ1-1	CASSLDQGKAFF
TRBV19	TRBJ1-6	CASRERWDRDNSPLHF
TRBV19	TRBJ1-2	CASSIVPGAGNYGYTF
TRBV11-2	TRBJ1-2	CASSFGAYGYTF
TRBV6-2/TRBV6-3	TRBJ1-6	CASSYSLTSKGDNSPLHF
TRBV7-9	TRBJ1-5	CASSLGSAGRYSNQPQHF
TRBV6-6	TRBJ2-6	CAAGRADASGANVLTF
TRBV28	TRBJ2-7	CASSGRQISYEQYF
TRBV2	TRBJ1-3	CASSEQANSGNTIYF
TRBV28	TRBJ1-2	CASGMLTGSNYGYTF
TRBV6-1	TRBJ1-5	CASSEPGQGRNQPQHF
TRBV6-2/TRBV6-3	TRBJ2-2	CASSLAGGRTGELFF
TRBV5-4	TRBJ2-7	CASSLVAAGEQYF
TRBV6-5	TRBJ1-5	CASSYLSNQPQHF
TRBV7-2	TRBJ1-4	CASSLGQLTNEKLFF
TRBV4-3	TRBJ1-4	CASSQENPGGGGKLFF
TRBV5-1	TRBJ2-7	CASSFLGQGRWEQYF
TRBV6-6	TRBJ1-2	CASTYADNGYTF
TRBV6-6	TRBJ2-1	CASSYRVGSYNEQFF
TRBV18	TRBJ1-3	CASSPLRTGSSGNTIYF
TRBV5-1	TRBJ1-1	CASSSPRGAQLNTEAFF
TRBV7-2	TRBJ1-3	CASSSQGYTIYF
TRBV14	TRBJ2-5	CASSQAETQYF
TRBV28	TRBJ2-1	CASRLGYNNEQFF
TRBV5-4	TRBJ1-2	CASSDRGRGNYGYTF
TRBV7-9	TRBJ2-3	CASRRYLTDTQYF
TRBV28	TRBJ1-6	CASSPWGTVSNSPLHF
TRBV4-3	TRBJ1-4	CASSQDWAAEVATNEKLFF
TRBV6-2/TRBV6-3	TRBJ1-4	CASSYRRGSSNEKLFF
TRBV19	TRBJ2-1	CASIEGGSEFF
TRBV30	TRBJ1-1	CAWSPQSNTEAFF
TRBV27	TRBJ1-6	CASSSRGIGDSPLHF
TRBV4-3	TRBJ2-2	CASSQDYEASGSPAGELFF